This T cell receptor beta chain was documented in a study of control samples from healthy donors and cancer patients. V was clipped by 6 bases and J by 6 bases, with 9 bases between them. Germline values: CDR1 MNHEY, CDR2 SVGAGI. This CDR3 contains 13 residues. Assay used: immunoSEQ multiplex PCR; TCRdb lists only in-frame clones, some missing. The sample shows about 94,000 clones, approximately 90% of them seen only once. This clone came up once. Sequenced: blood. The origin of this receptor is a woman between 18 and 29 years old in good health. The chain couples TRBV6-5 to TRBJ1-6; possibly TRBD1 for D (5 bases). The CDR3 DNA reads as TGTGCCAGCAGGGGACGTATTAATTCACCCCTCCACTTT. Its protein product is CASRGRINSPLHF.